This T cell receptor (beta chain) was recorded in a study of shared clonotypes between healthy human individuals. The overall study: Three CD4 naive, three CD4 memory, two CD8 naive and one CD8 memory plate were used per donor.

Sorted-subset replicate PCRs used about 0.2 ug of genomic DNA. This amount corresponded to some 30,000 T cell genomes. TCRdb's table, derived via immunoSEQ multiplex PCR, lists solely in-frame clones and lacks some. The sample carries under 1,900,000 clones, just under 99% recorded once. Comments on this clone: Antigen unknown.

Study results and caveats: Researchers sampled only blood; tissue repertoires likely differ. Clonotypes not shared had lower generation probabilities than those common to all four donors.

CDR1 is MNHEY and CDR2 is SMNVEV in the germline V gene (reference sequence). V gave up 3 bases and J gave up 4 bases, with 10 bases separating them. The CDR3 is made up of 13 amino acids. This TCR was recovered from a man in his thirties or forties in good health. Sequenced material: naive CD4+ T cells sorted from blood. Subset given: CD45RA+ positively selected. The V and J genes are TRBV27 and TRBJ2-7; no clear D gene. The CDR3 sequence: CASSFLGKYEQYF. CDR3 coding DNA: TGTGCCAGCAGTTTTTTGGGAAAGTACGAGCAGTACTTC.